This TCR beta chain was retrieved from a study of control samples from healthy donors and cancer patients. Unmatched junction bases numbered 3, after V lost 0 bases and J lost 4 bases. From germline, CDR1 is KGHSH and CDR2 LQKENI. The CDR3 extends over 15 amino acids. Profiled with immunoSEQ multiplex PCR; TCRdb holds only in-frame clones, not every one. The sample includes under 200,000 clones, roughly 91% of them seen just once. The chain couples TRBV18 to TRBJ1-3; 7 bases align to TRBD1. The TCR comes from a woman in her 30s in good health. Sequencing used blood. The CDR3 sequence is CASSPPWDRGNTIYF. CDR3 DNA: TGTGCCAGCTCACCACCGTGGGACAGAGGAAACACCATATATTTT.